These 18 T cell receptor beta chains were all obtained from the same sample, sequenced in a study of blood T cell repertoires in COVID-19. This table comes from immunoSEQ multiplex PCR, and its TCRdb copy is limited to in-frame clones, with some not included. The sample includes fewer than 450,000 clones, 88% of them seen just once. What was sequenced was PBMCs or T cells enriched from blood (not recorded which). These receptors were obtained from a woman aged 18-35 years who had recovered from COVID-19.

V gene TRBV27 combines with J gene TRBJ2-6; TRBD1 is a possible D gene (6 bases). V lost 1 base to trimming and J lost 0 bases, with 13 bases between them. The CDR3 is made up of 18 amino acids. The germline V gene encodes CDR1 MNHEY and CDR2 SMNVEV (reference sequence). CDR3 sequence (DNA): TGTGCCAGCAGTTTATATCCAGGGGCTAGCTCTGGGGCCAACGTCCTGACTTTC. This sequence encodes CASSLYPGASSGANVLTF.

The chain links TRBV7-9 to TRBJ1-3; 8 bases fit TRBD1. The junction had 8 bases not matched to a gene; V was cut back by 5 bases and J by 2 bases. Germline CDR1 SEHNR, CDR2 FQNEAQ (reference sequence). CDR3 size: 16 residues. The CDR3 is CASSLPTGAPGNTIYF. In nucleotides, the CDR3 is TGTGCCAGCAGCCTCCCGACAGGGGCCCCTGGAAACACCATATATTTT.

The chain carries TRBV5-1 and TRBJ2-2; no firm D call. The germline gives CDR1 SGHRS, CDR2 YFSETQ. The CDR3 runs to 12 residues. Trimming pared 3 bases from V and 4 bases from J, leaving 4 bases between. CDR3 nucleotides: TGCGCCAGCAGCTACAGCACCGGGGAGCTGTTTTTT. Protein: CASSYSTGELFF.

This clone showed up just once. The chain is built from TRBV19 and TRBJ1-1; D is undetermined. The ends were cut back, 3 bases at V and 4 bases at J, with 15 bases in the middle. CDR1 is LNHDA, CDR2 SQIVND, per germline (reference sequence). The CDR3 length is 15 residues. The chain's CDR3 is CASSMGYGGLTEAFF. The CDR3 coding sequence is TGTGCCAGTAGTATGGGGTATGGAGGGCTCACTGAAGCTTTCTTT.

This clone was seen only a few times. This chain uses TRBV4-2 with TRBJ1-3, with a tentative D call TRBD1 (5 bases). Germline CDR1 LGHNA, CDR2 YNFKEQ. This CDR3 has 15 amino acids. The ends were cut back, 3 bases at V and 4 bases at J, with 13 bases in the middle. In DNA form, the CDR3 reads TGTGCCAGCAGCCAGAGCAGGGAAGGGGGAAACACCATATATTTT. Protein product: CASSQSREGGNTIYF.

The rearrangement links TRBV3-1 (or the pseudogene TRBV3-2) to TRBJ2-1; TRBD2 matches 8 bases. Germline values: CDR1 LGHDT, CDR2 YNNKEL (reference sequence). The CDR3 is 18 amino acids. Trimming at V came to 1 base and at J to 0 bases, leaving 8 bases not matched to a gene. The CDR3: CASSQGAPAGVSYNEQFF. CDR3 nucleotides: TGTGCCAGCAGCCAAGGGGCTCCAGCGGGGGTCTCCTACAATGAGCAGTTCTTC.

This chain joins TRBV6-5 and TRBJ2-7; the D is unclear. Germline V lookup: CDR1 MNHEY, CDR2 SVGAGI. Trimming took 6 bases from V and 0 from J, leaving 12 bases between them. The CDR3 extends over 14 amino acids. CDR3 loop: CASRGSGSSYEQYF. The CDR3 DNA is TGTGCCAGCAGGGGCAGTGGTAGCTCCTACGAGCAGTACTTC.

The chain links TRBV6-5 to TRBJ1-5; TRBD1 matches at 7 bases. Germline V gene sequence: CDR1 MNHEY, CDR2 SVGAGI. This CDR3 has 14 residues. V shed 6 bases and J 3 bases; nucleotides not matched to a gene: 5. CDR3 residues: CASRNRGTNQPQHF. The DNA for the CDR3 is TGTGCCAGCAGAAACAGGGGAACCAATCAGCCCCAGCATTTT.

The chain joins TRBV7-3 to TRBJ1-4, with D possibly being TRBD1 (5 bases). This CDR3 spans 15 amino acids. Trimming removed 5 bases at V and 4 bases at J, with 14 bases between. Per germline, CDR1 SGHTA and CDR2 FQGTGA. In nucleotides, the CDR3 is TGTGCCAGCAGCGCCGGGACTGGGCTTAATGAAAAACTGTTTTTT. It encodes CASSAGTGLNEKLFF.

The chain carries TRBV5-1 and TRBJ1-4; D remains ambiguous. V was shortened by 4 bases and J by 5 bases, with 15 bases between the two germline ends. CDR1 and CDR2 (germline): SGHRS, YFSETQ. CDR3 length: 15 residues. For the CDR3, the DNA is TGCGCCAGCAGCCCCGCGATCTCGAGAAATGAAAAACTGTTTTTT. Amino acids: CASSPAISRNEKLFF.

The chain employs TRBV25-1 and TRBJ2-7; D might be TRBD2 (7 bases). The CDR3 has 15 amino acids. Germline V CDR1 and CDR2: MGHDK, SYGVNS. V dropped 6 bases and J dropped 2 bases, with 17 bases sitting between them. In DNA form, the CDR3 reads TGTGCCAGCAGGGGGGGGCAGGCCCAACCCTACGAGCAGTACTTC. It codes for CASRGGQAQPYEQYF.

The V and J genes are TRBV5-1 and TRBJ1-1; 8 bases are shared with TRBD1. Per germline, CDR1 SGHRS and CDR2 YFSETQ. Trimming removed 0 bases from V and 4 bases from J; junction bases left unmatched: 5. This CDR3 comprises 15 residues. The CDR3 bases are TGCGCCAGCAGCTTGGCCAGGACAGGGCCCACTGAAGCTTTCTTT. This gives the protein CASSLARTGPTEAFF.

The V call is TRBV7-3, the J call TRBJ2-2; D is unclear. The CDR3 has 16 residues. Germline V gene data show CDR1 as SGHTA and CDR2 as FQGTGA. Trimming pared 5 bases from V and 4 bases from J, leaving 17 bases between. In DNA form, the CDR3 reads TGTGCCAGCAGCGCCCCAGGCCTCGGTGCCACCGGGGAGCTGTTTTTT. This encodes CASSAPGLGATGELFF.

This chain joins TRBV10-3 and TRBJ1-2; 8 bases are a match to TRBD1. The CDR3 contains 13 residues. Losses at the gene ends were 11 bases for V and 2 bases for J; bases not matched to a gene: 7. CDR1 and CDR2 (germline): ENHRY, SYGVKD. The CDR3 nucleotides read TGTGCCGCCTACCCAGGGGGCAACTATGGCTACACCTTC. Its translation is CAAYPGGNYGYTF.

The chain recombines TRBV28 with TRBJ1-4, with D possibly matching TRBD1 (6 bases). The CDR3 has 13 amino acids. V dropped 2 bases and J dropped 8 bases, with 9 bases sitting between them. Germline V gene lookup returns CDR1 MDHEN and CDR2 SYDVKM. The CDR3 reads CASSLGRGEKLFF. CDR3 bases: TGTGCCAGCAGTTTAGGAAGGGGGGAAAAACTGTTTTTT.

This clone has more than one count but fewer than ten. The chain is built from TRBV6-1 and TRBJ2-1, with TRBD2 identical over 12 bases. The germline gives CDR1 MNHNS, CDR2 SASEGT. The CDR3 has 17 residues. Trimming at V came to 4 bases and at J to 0 bases, leaving 4 bases not matched to a gene. The CDR3 sequence: CASSAASGGASYNEQFF. In DNA, the CDR3 is TGTGCCAGCAGTGCCGCTAGCGGGGGGGCCTCCTACAATGAGCAGTTCTTC.

The genes are TRBV7-9 and TRBJ2-7, with D possibly TRBD1 on 5 matching bases. V gave up 1 base and J gave up 4 bases, with 14 bases separating them. CDR3 length equals 15 residues. Germline-derived CDR1 and CDR2 are SEHNR and FQNEAQ (reference sequence). The CDR3: CASSLGPGISYEQYF. The CDR3 DNA is TGTGCCAGCAGCTTAGGGCCAGGGATTTCATACGAGCAGTACTTC.

CDR3 sequence (DNA): TGTGCCAGCAGCTTAGGAGGGGGCGGGGAGCTGTTTTTT. Translating gives CASSLGGGGELFF. This chain connects TRBV7-6 to TRBJ2-2, with D perhaps TRBD1 (6 bases). Trimming left V 1 base short and J 7 bases short, with 7 bases between. The CDR3 runs to 13 residues. Per the germline V gene, CDR1 is SGHVS and CDR2 is FNYEAQ.